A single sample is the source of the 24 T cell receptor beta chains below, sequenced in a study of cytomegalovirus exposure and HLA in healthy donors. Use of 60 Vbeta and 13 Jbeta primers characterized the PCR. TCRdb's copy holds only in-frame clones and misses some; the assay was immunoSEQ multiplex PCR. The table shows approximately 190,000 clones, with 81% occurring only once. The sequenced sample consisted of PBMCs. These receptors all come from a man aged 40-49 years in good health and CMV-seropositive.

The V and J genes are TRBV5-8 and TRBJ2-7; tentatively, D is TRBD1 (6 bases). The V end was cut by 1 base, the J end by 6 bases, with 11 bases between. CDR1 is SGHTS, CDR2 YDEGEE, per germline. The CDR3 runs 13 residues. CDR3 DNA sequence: TGTGCCAGCAGCTTGAACCCAGGGGCCGAGCAGTACTTC. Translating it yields CASSLNPGAEQYF.

CDR3 amino acids: CASGLGQGSTGELFF. Here the CDR3 DNA reads TGTGCTAGTGGTTTAGGGCAGGGGAGCACCGGGGAGCTGTTTTTT. The chain employs TRBV12-5 and TRBJ2-2; the D gene is possibly TRBD1 (6 bases). The V gene's germline CDR1 is LGHNT and CDR2 FRNRAP. Trimming took off 3 bases at V and 4 bases at J, with 12 bases between the two ends. The CDR3 loop spans 15 amino acids. Based on the CDR3 plus reference TRBV12-5 and TRBJ2-2, the full variable domain is DARVTQTPRHKVTEMGQEVTMRCQPILGHNTVFWYRQTMMQGLELLAYFRNRAPLDDSGMPKDRFSAEMPDATLATLKIQPSEPRDSAVYFCASGLGQGSTGELFFGEGSRLTVL.

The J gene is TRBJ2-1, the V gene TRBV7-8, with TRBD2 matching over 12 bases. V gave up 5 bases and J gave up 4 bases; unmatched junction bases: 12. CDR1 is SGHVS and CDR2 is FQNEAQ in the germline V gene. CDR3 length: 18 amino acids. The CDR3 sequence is CASSPFTGTSGHYNEQFF. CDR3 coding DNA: TGTGCCAGCAGCCCATTCACCGGGACTAGCGGGCATTACAATGAGCAGTTCTTC.

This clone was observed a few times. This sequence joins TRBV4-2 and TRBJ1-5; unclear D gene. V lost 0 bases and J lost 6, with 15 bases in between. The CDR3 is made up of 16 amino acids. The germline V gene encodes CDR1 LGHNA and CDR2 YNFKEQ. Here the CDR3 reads CASSQDRSLPGQPQHF. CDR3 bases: TGTGCCAGCAGCCAAGATAGGTCACTCCCGGGTCAGCCCCAGCATTTT.

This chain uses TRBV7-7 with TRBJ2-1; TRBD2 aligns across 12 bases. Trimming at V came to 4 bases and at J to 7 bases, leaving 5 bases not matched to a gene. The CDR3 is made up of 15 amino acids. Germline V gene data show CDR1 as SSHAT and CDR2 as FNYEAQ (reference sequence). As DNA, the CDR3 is TGTGCCAGCAGCTCGGCTAGCGGGGGGGGTAATGAGCAGTTCTTC. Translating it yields CASSSASGGGNEQFF. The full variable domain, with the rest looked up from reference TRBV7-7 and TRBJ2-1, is GAGVSQSPRYKVTKRGQDVTLRCDPISSHATLYWYQQALGQGPEFLTYFNYEAQPDKSGLPSDRFSAERPEGSISTLTIQRTEQRDSAMYRCASSSASGGGNEQFFGPGTRLTVL.

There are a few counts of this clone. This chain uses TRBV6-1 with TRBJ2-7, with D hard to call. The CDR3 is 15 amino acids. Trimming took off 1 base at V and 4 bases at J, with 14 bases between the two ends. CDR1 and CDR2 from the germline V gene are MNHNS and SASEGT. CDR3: CASSEGHAGSYEQYF. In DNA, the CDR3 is TGTGCCAGCAGTGAAGGGCATGCAGGCTCATACGAGCAGTACTTC.

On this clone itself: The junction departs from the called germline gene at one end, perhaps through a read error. The CDR3 loop reads CSSSPSGQGGNTIYF. The CDR3 bases are TGTTCCAGCAGCCCCTCGGGACAGGGTGGAAACACCATATATTTT. V gene TRBV7-9 combines with J gene TRBJ1-3; 9 bases align to TRBD1. Germline CDR1 reads SEHNR; CDR2 reads FQNEAQ (reference sequence). The CDR3 totals 15 residues.

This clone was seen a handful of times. This CDR3 is CASSYAGTGSNYGYTF. The CDR3 bases are TGTGCCAGCAGTTACGCCGGGACAGGGTCCAACTATGGCTACACCTTC. The chain links TRBV6-5 to TRBJ1-2, with 9 bases aligning to TRBD1. This CDR3 is built from 16 residues. Germline V CDR1 and CDR2: MNHEY, SVGAGI. J was trimmed by 2 bases and V by 2 bases; bases with no gene match: 6.

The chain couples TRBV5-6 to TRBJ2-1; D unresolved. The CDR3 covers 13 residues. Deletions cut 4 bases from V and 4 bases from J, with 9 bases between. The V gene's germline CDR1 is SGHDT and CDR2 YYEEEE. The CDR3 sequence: CASSDGVYNEQFF. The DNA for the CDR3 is TGTGCCAGCAGCGACGGAGTTTACAATGAGCAGTTCTTC. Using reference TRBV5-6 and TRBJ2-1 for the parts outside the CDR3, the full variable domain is DAGVTQSPTHLIKTRGQQVTLRCSPKSGHDTVSWYQQALGQGPQFIFQYYEEEERQRGNFPDRFSGHQFPNYSSELNVNALLLGDSALYLCASSDGVYNEQFFGPGTRLTVL.

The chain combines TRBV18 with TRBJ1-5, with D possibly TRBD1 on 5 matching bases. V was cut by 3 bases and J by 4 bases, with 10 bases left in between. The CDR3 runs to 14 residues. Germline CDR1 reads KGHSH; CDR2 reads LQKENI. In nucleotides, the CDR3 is TGTGCCAGCTCACCCGGACACCTGAATCAGCCCCAGCATTTT. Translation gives CASSPGHLNQPQHF.

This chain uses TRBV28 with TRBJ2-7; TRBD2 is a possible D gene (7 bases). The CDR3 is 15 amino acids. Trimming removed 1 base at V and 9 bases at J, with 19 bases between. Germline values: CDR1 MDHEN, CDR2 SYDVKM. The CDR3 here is CASSLSFQRGAGQYF. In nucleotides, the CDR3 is TGTGCCAGCAGTTTATCCTTTCAACGGGGGGCTGGGCAGTACTTC.

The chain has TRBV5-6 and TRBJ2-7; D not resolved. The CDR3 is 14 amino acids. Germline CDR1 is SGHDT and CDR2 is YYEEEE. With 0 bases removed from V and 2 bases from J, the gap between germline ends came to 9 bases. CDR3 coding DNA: TGTGCCAGCAGCTTGGGTGTCAGGACCTACGAGCAGTACTTC. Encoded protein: CASSLGVRTYEQYF.

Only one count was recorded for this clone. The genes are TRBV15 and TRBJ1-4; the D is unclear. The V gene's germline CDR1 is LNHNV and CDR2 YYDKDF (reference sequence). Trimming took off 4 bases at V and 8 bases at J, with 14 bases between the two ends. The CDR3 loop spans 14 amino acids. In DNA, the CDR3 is TGTGCCACCAGCAAGTTGAATGGAGTGGAAAAACTGTTTTTT. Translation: CATSKLNGVEKLFF.

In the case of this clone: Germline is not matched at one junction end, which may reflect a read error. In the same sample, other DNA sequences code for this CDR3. The CDR3 loop reads CASSSNTDRANYNSPLHF. DNA for the CDR3: TGCGCCAGCAGTTCCAATACTGACAGGGCTAACTATAATTCACCCCTCCACTTT. The chain couples TRBV28 to TRBJ1-6, with TRBD1 identical over 7 bases. The germline V gene has CDR1 MDHEN and CDR2 SYDVKM. This CDR3 is 18 amino acids long.

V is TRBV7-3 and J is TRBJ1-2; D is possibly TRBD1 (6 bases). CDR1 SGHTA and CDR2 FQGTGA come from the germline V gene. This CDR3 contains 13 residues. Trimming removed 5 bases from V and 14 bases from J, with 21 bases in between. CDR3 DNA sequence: TGTGCCAGCAGCCCGACGACAGGTTGGGAGTATACCTTC. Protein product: CASSPTTGWEYTF.

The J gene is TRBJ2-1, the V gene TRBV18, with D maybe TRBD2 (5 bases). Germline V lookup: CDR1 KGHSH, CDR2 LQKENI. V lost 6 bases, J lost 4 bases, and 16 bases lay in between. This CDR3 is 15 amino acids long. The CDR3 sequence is CASSQLALSYNEQFF. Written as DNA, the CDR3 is TGTGCCAGCTCCCAATTAGCGCTCAGTTACAATGAGCAGTTCTTC.

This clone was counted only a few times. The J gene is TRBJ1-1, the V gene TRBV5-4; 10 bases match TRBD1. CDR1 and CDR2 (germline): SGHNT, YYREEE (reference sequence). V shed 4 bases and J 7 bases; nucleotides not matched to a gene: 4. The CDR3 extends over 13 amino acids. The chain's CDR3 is CASSPWTGGEAFF. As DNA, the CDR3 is TGTGCCAGCAGCCCCTGGACAGGGGGTGAAGCTTTCTTT.

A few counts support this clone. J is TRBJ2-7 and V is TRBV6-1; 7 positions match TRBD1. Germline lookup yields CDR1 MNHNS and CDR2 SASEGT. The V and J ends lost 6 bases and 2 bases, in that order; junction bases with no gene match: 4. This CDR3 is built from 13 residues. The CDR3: CASSGTEPYEQYF. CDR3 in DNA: TGTGCCAGCAGCGGGACAGAACCCTACGAGCAGTACTTC.

CDR3 sequence reads: CASSLTGSLLAGVGTQYF. The CDR3 bases are TGTGCCAGCAGCCTTACGGGTAGCCTCCTAGCGGGAGTGGGTACGCAGTATTTT. The chain couples TRBV7-9 to TRBJ2-3; 10 bases line up with TRBD2. J was trimmed by 8 bases and V by 5 bases; bases with no gene match: 19. The length of the CDR3 is 18 residues. CDR1 and CDR2 (germline): SEHNR, FQNEAQ (reference sequence).

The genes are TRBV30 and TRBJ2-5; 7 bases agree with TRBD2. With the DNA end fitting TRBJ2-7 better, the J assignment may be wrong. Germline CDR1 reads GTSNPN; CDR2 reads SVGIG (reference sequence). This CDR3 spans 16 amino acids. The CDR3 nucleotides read TGTGCCTGGAGTGCAACAGCTAGCGGTTACTCCTACGAGCAGTACTTC. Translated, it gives CAWSATASGYSYEQYF.

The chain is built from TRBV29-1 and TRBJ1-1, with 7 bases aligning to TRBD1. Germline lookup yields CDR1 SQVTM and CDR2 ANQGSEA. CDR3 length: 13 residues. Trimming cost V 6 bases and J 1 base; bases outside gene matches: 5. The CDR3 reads CSVDQGGNTEAFF. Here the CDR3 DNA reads TGCAGCGTGGATCAGGGGGGGAACACTGAAGCTTTCTTT.

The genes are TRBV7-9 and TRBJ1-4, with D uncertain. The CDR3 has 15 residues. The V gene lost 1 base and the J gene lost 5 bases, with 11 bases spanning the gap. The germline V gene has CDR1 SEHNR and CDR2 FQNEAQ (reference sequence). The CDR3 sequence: CASSLDSGMNEKLFF. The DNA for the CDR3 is TGTGCCAGCAGCTTAGATTCGGGGATGAATGAAAAACTGTTTTTT.

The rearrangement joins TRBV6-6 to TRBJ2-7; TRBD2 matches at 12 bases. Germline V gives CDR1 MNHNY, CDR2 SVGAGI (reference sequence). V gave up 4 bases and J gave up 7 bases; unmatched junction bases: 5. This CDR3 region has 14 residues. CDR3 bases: TGTGCCAGCAGTTCCCTAGCGGGGGGGCTTGAGCAGTACTTC. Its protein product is CASSSLAGGLEQYF.

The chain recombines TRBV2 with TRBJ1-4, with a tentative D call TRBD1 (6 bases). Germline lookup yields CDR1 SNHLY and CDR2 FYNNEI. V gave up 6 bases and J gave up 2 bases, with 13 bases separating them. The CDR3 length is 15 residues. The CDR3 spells CASSVYRATNEKLFF. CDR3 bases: TGTGCCAGCAGCGTTTACAGGGCGACTAATGAAAAACTGTTTTTT.